This T cell receptor beta chain comes out of a study of T cells of healthy individuals. With 7 bases removed from V and 5 bases from J, the gap between germline ends came to 18 bases. Germline V gives CDR1 SNHLY, CDR2 FYNNEI. The CDR3 is 16 amino acids. From the 5' RACE reads, TCRdb called clonotypes with MiXCR, one entry per CDR3 protein. Found here are about 96,000 distinct CDR3 sequences, roughly a sixth of them singletons; the top ten hold 6% to 8%. The chain is built from TRBV2 and TRBJ1-6, with D perhaps TRBD1 (5 bases). The clonotype originates from a human donor in good health. The CDR3 sequence is CASTPLGGRNNSPLHF. For the CDR3, the DNA is TGTGCCAGCACGCCTTTGGGGGGACGGAATAATTCACCCCTCCACTTT.